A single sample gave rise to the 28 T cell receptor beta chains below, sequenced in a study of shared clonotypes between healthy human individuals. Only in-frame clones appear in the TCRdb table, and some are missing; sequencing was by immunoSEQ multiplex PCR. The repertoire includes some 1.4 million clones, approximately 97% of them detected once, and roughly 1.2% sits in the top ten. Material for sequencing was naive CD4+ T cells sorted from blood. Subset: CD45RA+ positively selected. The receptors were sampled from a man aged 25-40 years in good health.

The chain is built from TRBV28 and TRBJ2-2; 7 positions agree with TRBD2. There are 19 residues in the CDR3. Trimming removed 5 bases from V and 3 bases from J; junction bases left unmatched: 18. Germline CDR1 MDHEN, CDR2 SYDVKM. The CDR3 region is CASSTPPPFLAGDTGELFF. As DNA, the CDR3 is TGTGCCAGCAGTACCCCTCCCCCCTTTCTTGCGGGAGACACCGGGGAGCTGTTTTTT.

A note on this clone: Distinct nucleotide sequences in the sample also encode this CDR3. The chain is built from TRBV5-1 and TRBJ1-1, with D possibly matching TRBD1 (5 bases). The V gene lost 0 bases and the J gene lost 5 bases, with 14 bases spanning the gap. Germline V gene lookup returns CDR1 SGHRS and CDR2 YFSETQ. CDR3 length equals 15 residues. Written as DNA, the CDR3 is TGCGCCAGCAGCTTGGATGGCAGGGCCAATACTGAAGCTTTCTTT. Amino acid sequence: CASSLDGRANTEAFF.

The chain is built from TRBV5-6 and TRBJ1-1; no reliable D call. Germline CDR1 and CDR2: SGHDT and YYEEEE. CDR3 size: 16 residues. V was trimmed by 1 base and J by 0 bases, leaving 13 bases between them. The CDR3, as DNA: TGTGCCAGCAGCTTGCAAGTCGGACGGTTGAACACTGAAGCTTTCTTT. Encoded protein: CASSLQVGRLNTEAFF.

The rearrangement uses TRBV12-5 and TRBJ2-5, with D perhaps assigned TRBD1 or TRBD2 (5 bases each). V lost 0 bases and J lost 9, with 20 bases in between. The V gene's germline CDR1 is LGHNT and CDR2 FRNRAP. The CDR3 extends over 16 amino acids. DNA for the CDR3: TGTGCTAGTGGTTTGGTCCTCTCGGAACAGGCCGGGGCCCAGTACTTC. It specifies CASGLVLSEQAGAQYF.

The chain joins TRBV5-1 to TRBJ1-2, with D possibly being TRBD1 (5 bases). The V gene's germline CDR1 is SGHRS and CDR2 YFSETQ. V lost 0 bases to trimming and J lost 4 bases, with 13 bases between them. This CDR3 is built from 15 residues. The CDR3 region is CASSLGGTSTYGYTF. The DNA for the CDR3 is TGCGCCAGCAGCTTGGGGGGGACGTCGACCTATGGCTACACCTTC.

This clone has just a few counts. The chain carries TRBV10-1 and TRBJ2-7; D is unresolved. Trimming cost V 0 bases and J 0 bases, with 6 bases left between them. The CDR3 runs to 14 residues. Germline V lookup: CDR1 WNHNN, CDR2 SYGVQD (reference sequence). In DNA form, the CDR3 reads TGCGCCAGCAGTGAGTCTAGGATCTCCTACGAGCAGTACTTC. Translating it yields CASSESRISYEQYF.

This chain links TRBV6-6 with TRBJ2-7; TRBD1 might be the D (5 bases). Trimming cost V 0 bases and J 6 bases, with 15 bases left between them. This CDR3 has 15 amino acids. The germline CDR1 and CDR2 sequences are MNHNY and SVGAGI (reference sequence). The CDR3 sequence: CASSYSYKAGLEQYF. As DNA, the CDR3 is TGTGCCAGCAGTTACTCGTATAAGGCAGGGCTCGAGCAGTACTTC.

The CDR3 loop is CASSQEIDSSEQFF. CDR3 DNA: TGTGCCAGCAGCCAAGAGATCGATAGTTCAGAGCAGTTCTTC. The chain couples TRBV14 to TRBJ2-1; no clear D gene. V was clipped by 0 bases and J by 10 bases, with 13 bases between them. The CDR3 sequence is 14 residues long. Germline values: CDR1 SGHDN, CDR2 FVKESK. Variable domain in full (rest from reference TRBV14 and TRBJ2-1): EAGVTQFPSHSVIEKGQTVTLRCDPISGHDNLYWYRRVMGKEIKFLLHFVKESKQDESGMPNNRFLAERTGGTYSTLKVQPAELEDSGVYFCASSQEIDSSEQFFGPGTRLTVL.

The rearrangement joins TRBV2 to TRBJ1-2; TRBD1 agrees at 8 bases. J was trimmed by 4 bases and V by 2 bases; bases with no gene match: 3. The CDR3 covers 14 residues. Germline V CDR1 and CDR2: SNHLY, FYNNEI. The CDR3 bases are TGTGCCAGCAGTGAACGGGGGACAGGCTATGGCTACACCTTC. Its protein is CASSERGTGYGYTF.

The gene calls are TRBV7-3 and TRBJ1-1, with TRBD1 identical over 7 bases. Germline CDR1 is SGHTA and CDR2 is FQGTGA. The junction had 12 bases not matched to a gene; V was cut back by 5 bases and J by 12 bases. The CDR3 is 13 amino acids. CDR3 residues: CASSLTGTGLSFF. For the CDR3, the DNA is TGTGCCAGCAGCCTGACAGGGACGGGACTTTCTTTCTTT.

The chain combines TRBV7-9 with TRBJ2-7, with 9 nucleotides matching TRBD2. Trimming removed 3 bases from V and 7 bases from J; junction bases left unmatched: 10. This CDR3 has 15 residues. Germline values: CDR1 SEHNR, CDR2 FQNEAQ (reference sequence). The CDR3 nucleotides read TGTGCCAGCAGCTTGCATCCTAGCGGGAAGGGAGAGCAGTACTTC. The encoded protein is CASSLHPSGKGEQYF.

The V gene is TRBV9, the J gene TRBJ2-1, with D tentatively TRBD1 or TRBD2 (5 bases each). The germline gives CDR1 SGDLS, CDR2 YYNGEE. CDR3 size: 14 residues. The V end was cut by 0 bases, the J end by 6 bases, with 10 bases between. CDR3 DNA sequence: TGTGCCAGCAGCGTAGTTCCAGGGAGCAATGAGCAGTTCTTC. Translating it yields CASSVVPGSNEQFF.

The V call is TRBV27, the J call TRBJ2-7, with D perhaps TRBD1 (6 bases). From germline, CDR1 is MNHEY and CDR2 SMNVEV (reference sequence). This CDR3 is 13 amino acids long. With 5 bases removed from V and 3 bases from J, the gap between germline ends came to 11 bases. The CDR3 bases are TGTGCCAGCAGTCGGACAGTATTCTACGAGCAGTACTTC. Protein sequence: CASSRTVFYEQYF.

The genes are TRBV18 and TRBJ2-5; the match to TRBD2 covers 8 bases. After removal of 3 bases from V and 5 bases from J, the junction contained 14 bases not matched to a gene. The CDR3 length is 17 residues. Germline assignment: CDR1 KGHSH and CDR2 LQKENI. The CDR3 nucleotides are TGTGCCAGCTCACCCCTCCCCGTTGGACTAGCTTCGGAGACCCAGTACTTC. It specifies CASSPLPVGLASETQYF.

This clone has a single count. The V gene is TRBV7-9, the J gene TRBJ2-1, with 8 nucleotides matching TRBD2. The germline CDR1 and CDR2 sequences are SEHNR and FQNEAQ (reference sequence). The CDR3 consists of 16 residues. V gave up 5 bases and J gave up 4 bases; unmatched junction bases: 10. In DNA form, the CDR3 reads TGTGCCAGCAGCCGTAGGAGGTTAGCGGGATACAATGAGCAGTTCTTC. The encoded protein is CASSRRRLAGYNEQFF. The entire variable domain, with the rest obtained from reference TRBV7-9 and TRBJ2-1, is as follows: DTGVSQNPRHKITKRGQNVTFRCDPISEHNRLYWYRQTLGQGPEFLTYFQNEAQLEKSRLLSDRFSAERPKGSFSTLEIQRTEQGDSAMYLCASSRRRLAGYNEQFFGPGTRLTVL.

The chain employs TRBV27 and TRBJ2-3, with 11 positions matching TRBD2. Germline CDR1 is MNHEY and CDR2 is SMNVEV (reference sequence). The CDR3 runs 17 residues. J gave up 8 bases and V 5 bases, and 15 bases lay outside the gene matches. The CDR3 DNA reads TGTGCCAGCAGTCCCGGGACTAGCGGTGTGCGAGTGGGTACGCAGTATTTT. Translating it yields CASSPGTSGVRVGTQYF.

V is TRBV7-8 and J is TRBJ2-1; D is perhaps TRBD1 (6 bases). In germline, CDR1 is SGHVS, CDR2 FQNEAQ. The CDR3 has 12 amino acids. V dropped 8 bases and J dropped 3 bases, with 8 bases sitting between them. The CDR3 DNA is TGTGCCAGCCGAGGGGGCTACAATGAGCAGTTCTTC. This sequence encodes CASRGGYNEQFF. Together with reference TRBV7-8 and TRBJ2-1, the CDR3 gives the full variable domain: GAGVSQSPRYKVAKRGQDVALRCDPISGHVSLFWYQQALGQGPEFLTYFQNEAQLDKSGLPSDRFFAERPEGSVSTLKIQRTQQEDSAVYLCASRGGYNEQFFGPGTRLTVL.

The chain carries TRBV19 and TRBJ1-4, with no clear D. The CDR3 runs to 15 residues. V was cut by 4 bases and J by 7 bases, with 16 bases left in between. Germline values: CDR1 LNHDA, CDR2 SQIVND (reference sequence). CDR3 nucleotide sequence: TGTGCCAGTAGTACCTGGGTCCGGCGGGGTGAAAAACTGTTTTTT. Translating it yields CASSTWVRRGEKLFF.

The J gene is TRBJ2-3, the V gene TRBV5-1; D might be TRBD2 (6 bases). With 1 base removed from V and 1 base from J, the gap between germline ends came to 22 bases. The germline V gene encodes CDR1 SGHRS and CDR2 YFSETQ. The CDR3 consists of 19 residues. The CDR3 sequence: CASSLRAGGSGLRTDTQYF. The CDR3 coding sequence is TGCGCCAGCAGCTTGAGGGCTGGAGGTAGCGGCCTACGCACAGATACGCAGTATTTT.

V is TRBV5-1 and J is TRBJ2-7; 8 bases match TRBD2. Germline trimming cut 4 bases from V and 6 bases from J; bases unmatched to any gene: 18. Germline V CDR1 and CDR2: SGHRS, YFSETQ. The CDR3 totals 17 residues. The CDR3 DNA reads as TGCGCCAGCAGCCCACCCTTTCATCGAGCGGGAGTCACCGAGCAGTACTTC. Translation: CASSPPFHRAGVTEQYF.

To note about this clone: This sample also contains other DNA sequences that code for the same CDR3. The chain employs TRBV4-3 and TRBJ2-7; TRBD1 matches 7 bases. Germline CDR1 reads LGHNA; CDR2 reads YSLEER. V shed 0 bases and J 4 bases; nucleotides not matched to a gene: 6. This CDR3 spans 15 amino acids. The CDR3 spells CASSQEARGPYEQYF. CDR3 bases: TGCGCCAGCAGCCAAGAAGCAAGGGGGCCGTACGAGCAGTACTTC.

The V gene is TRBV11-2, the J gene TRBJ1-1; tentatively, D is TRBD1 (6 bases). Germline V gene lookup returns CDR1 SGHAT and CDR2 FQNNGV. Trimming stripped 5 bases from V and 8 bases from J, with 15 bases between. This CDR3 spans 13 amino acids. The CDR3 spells CASSLHRTEEAFF. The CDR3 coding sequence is TGTGCCAGCAGCCTTCATCGGACAGAAGAAGCTTTCTTT.

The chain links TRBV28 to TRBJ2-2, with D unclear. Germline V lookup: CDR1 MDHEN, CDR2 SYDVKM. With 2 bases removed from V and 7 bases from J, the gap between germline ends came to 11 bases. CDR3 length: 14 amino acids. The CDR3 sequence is CASSLVGSGGELFF. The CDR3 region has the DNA TGTGCCAGCAGTTTAGTAGGGTCTGGCGGGGAGCTGTTTTTT.

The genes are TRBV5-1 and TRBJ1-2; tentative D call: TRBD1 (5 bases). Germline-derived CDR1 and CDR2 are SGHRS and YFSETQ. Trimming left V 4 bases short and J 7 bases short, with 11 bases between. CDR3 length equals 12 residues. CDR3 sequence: CASSLEGRGYTF. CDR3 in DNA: TGCGCCAGCAGCCTCGAGGGACGTGGCTACACCTTC.

CDR3 sequence reads: CASSQDLFTIEAFF. The CDR3 DNA is TGTGCCAGCAGCCAAGATTTGTTCACCATTGAAGCTTTCTTT. This chain connects TRBV7-9 to TRBJ1-1; D not certain. The CDR3 extends over 14 amino acids. The V gene's germline CDR1 is SEHNR and CDR2 FQNEAQ (reference sequence). V was shortened by 5 bases and J by 7 bases, with 17 bases between the two germline ends.

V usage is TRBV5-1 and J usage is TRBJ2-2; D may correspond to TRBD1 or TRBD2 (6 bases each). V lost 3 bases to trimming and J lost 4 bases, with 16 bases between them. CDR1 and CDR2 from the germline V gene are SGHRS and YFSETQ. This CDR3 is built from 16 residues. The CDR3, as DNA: TGCGCCAGCAGCTGGTGGCGGGACACTCGCACCGGGGAGCTGTTTTTT. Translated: CASSWWRDTRTGELFF. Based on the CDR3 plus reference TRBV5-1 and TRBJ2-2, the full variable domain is KAGVTQTPRYLIKTRGQQVTLSCSPISGHRSVSWYQQTPGQGLQFLFEYFSETQRNKGNFPGRFSGRQFSNSRSEMNVSTLELGDSALYLCASSWWRDTRTGELFFGEGSRLTVL.

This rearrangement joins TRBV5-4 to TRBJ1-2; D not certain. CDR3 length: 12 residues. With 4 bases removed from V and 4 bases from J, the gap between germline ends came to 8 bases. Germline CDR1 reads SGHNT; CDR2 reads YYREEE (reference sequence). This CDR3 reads CASSPGPYGYTF. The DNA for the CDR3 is TGTGCCAGCAGCCCCGGTCCCTATGGCTACACCTTC.

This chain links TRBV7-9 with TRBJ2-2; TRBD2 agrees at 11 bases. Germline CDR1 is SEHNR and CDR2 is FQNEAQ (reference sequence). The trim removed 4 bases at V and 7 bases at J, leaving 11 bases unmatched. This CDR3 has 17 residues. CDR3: CASSSGALAGEVGELFF. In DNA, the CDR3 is TGTGCCAGCAGCTCAGGGGCACTAGCGGGAGAGGTCGGGGAGCTGTTTTTT.